The sample holds a few counts of the clone carrying this T cell receptor beta chain. The same CDR3 also results from other DNA sequences found in this sample. This entry comes from a study of PD-1 blockade in classical Hodgkin lymphoma. Study-wide context: Patients got intravenous nivolumab 3 mg/kg every 2 weeks.

The CDR3 is 13 amino acids. V gave up 0 bases and J gave up 5 bases, with 7 bases separating them. Germline assignment: CDR1 MRHNA and CDR2 SNTAGT. All the patients suffered relapse after autologous stem cell transplantation, and brentuximab vedotin exposure differed. Assay used: immunoSEQ multiplex PCR; TCRdb lists only in-frame clones, some missing. This table has 25,000 to 30,000 clones, around 67% appearing once. The sequencing here drew on peripheral blood mononuclear cells (PBMCs), taken before the second cycle of nivolumab. This clonotype originated in a human donor with classical Hodgkin lymphoma. This chain connects TRBV6-4 to TRBJ1-2; D uncertain. Written as DNA, the CDR3 is TGTGCCAGCAGTGACTCGAGAGTATATGGCTACACCTTC. Translated: CASSDSRVYGYTF.